This entry is about one TCR beta chain. Its antigen has not been determined. The input lacks base qualities; no much larger clone sits a single base away. Other DNA sequences within the sample encode an identical CDR3. This sample was included in a study of OX40 agonist ivuxolimab in advanced cancers. For the wider study: Ivuxolimab, which targeted the costimulatory receptor OX40 (CD134), was an agonistic, fully human IgG2 monoclonal antibody. Intravenous ivuxolimab was administered to patients every 2 weeks at six dose levels: 0.01, 0.1, 0.3, 1.5, 3 and 10 mg/kg. Among the approximately 54 dose-escalation patients, about 19 had hepatocellular carcinoma, about 15 melanoma, 9 renal cell carcinoma and 9 head and neck cancer. The dose-escalation cohort was roughly 87% male with a mean age of around 64 years, ranging from about 20 to 80. Patients were allowed to have had prior anti-PD-1, anti-PD-L1 or anti-CTLA-4 therapy, and 40% of the dose-escalation patients had been treated with checkpoint inhibitors. Three dose-escalation patients achieved partial responses, one with hepatocellular carcinoma and two with cutaneous melanoma. The point of sequencing TCRbeta in the periphery was to test whether ivuxolimab changed TCR sequence diversity and drove clonal T-cell expansion. The monotherapy dose-escalation portion (N ≈ 55 patients) of the phase I ivuxolimab trial is reported in the paper. The paper's findings and limits, for the study overall: Low levels of normalized T-cell clonal expansion were also seen in some patients who did not respond. Which antigens the clonally expanded peripheral T cells were specific for was not determined. In partial responders in the 0.1-3.0 mg/kg groups, normalized peripheral clonal expansion was found to be among the lowest, especially among CD8+ T cells. At doses of 0.1 to 3.0 mg/kg, clonal expansion of both CD4+ and CD8+ T cells in blood was seen between baseline and week 6. After ivuxolimab, CD8+ T cells had more expanded clones than CD4+ T cells on average.

For sequencing of the TCRbeta CDR3 region, genomic DNA was extracted from the sorted cells. The immunoSEQ Assay was used for sequencing of TCRbeta CDR3 regions. This is the immuneACCESS table as TCRdb keeps it, with only in-frame sequences that have V and J called. A part of the clones is gone; compared with another copy, unresolved V genes explain less than half, and the rest is unexplained. Counted in this sample were tens of thousands of clones; over 75% of them appeared once. The ten largest clones represent approximately 20% of the sample. Patients with autoimmune disease history or receiving systemic immunosuppression were excluded from the trial. Peripheral blood for TCR sequencing was collected from all dose cohorts at baseline, on cycle 4 day 1, and on cycle 7 day 1. Samples came from an open-label, multicenter, first-in-human phase I dose-escalation trial of ivuxolimab. Adults with locally advanced or metastatic melanoma, renal cell, hepatocellular, or head and neck squamous cell carcinoma were enrolled in the trial. CD4+ and CD8+ T cells were sorted separately from peripheral blood before TCR sequencing.

The sequence derives from an adult with an advanced solid tumor such as melanoma, head and neck, liver or kidney cancer. Source: CD4+ or CD8+ T cells sorted from blood, taken in a trial of the OX40 agonist ivuxolimab.

CDR3 protein: CATSRGGGGRETQYF. The nucleotide sequence reads as follows: TGTGCCACCAGCAGAGGAGGGGGCGGACGAGAGACCCAGTACTTC. Recombination joined TRBV15 with TRBJ2-5, with 7 junctional bases fitting TRBD1. The germline V gene (reference sequence) provides CDR1 LNHNV and CDR2 YYDKDF. The CDR3 spans 15 residues, from the cysteine through the phenylalanine. Just CDR3 DNA is preserved here, 45 bases in frame from base 1. Compared with germline, V lacks 1 base and J lacks 4 bases; bases without a gene match: 6.